The 10 T cell receptor beta chains in this list originate from one sample, sequenced in a study of blood T cell repertoires in COVID-19. Sequencing used immunoSEQ multiplex PCR; TCRdb keeps in-frame clones, though not all of them. Of over 10,000 clones in the sample, roughly 88% were seen once. Sequenced sample: peripheral blood. These TCRs come from a human donor in a cohort sampled during active COVID-19.

The rearrangement uses TRBV19 and TRBJ2-7; TRBD1 matches at 8 bases. There are 13 residues in the CDR3. Per germline, CDR1 LNHDA and CDR2 SQIVND (reference sequence). The ends lost 4 bases at V and 4 bases at J; junction bases unmatched: 3. CDR3 DNA: TGTGCCAGTAGTACAGGACAGGGTTACGAGCAGTACTTC. Amino acid sequence: CASSTGQGYEQYF.

This chain links TRBV30 with TRBJ2-4, with D perhaps matching TRBD2 (6 bases). The CDR3 runs 11 residues. Germline values: CDR1 GTSNPN, CDR2 SVGIG (reference sequence). Between the trimmed V and J ends, which lost 2 bases and 8 bases, there was a span of 7 bases. The CDR3 DNA reads TGTGCCTGGAGTTGGGGGGACATTCAGTACTTC. This sequence encodes CAWSWGDIQYF.

V and J are TRBV18 and TRBJ1-1, with TRBD1 identical over 8 bases. The germline gives CDR1 KGHSH, CDR2 LQKENI. V was pared by 2 bases and J by 1 base, with 6 bases of the junction left unmatched. This CDR3 contains 16 residues. DNA for the CDR3: TGTGCCAGCTCACCAGGCAGGGGGCAAGGGAACACTGAAGCTTTCTTT. Translating it yields CASSPGRGQGNTEAFF.

This clone turned up a few times. This chain connects TRBV7-2 to TRBJ1-1; D gene ambiguous. CDR3 size: 13 residues. Per the germline V gene, CDR1 is SGHTA and CDR2 is FQGNSA. Trimming removed 3 bases at V and 2 bases at J, with 7 bases between. The CDR3 loop reads CASSFSVNTEAFF. The DNA of the CDR3 is TGTGCCAGCAGCTTTTCTGTAAACACTGAAGCTTTCTTT.

The chain joins TRBV6-6 to TRBJ2-7; TRBD1 matches 10 bases. The trim removed 2 bases at V and 6 bases at J, leaving 10 bases unmatched. The CDR3 has 16 amino acids. In germline, CDR1 is MNHNY, CDR2 SVGAGI (reference sequence). This CDR3 reads CASSYRLGQGIVEQYF. As DNA, the CDR3 is TGTGCCAGCAGTTACCGATTGGGACAGGGGATAGTCGAGCAGTACTTC.

This clone was counted once. V usage is TRBV19 and J usage is TRBJ2-7, with TRBD2 matching over 15 bases. V lost 5 bases, J lost 5 bases, and 7 bases stayed unmatched. CDR1 is LNHDA and CDR2 is SQIVND in the germline V gene (reference sequence). The CDR3 is 16 amino acids. Here the CDR3 reads CASSGAGLAGGDEQYF. Written as DNA, the CDR3 is TGTGCCAGTAGTGGAGCGGGACTAGCGGGAGGAGACGAGCAGTACTTC.

This chain connects TRBV14 to TRBJ2-1; no definite D call. This CDR3 contains 17 residues. Between the trimmed V and J ends, which lost 0 bases and 4 bases, there was a span of 16 bases. In germline, CDR1 is SGHDN, CDR2 FVKESK. The CDR3 spells CASSQDPARSRYNEQFF. CDR3 coding DNA: TGTGCCAGCAGCCAAGACCCAGCTAGAAGTAGGTACAATGAGCAGTTCTTC.

J is TRBJ1-1 and V is TRBV28, with 10 nucleotides matching TRBD1. Germline V gene data show CDR1 as MDHEN and CDR2 as SYDVKM. With 5 bases clipped from V and 0 bases from J, the junction kept 6 bases outside the gene matches. There are 16 residues in the CDR3. CDR3 nucleotides: TGTGCCAGCAGTCAAACGACAGGGGGCTTGAACACTGAAGCTTTCTTT. Amino acids: CASSQTTGGLNTEAFF.

This chain joins TRBV28 and TRBJ2-7, with TRBD2 matching 7 bases. Germline CDR1 and CDR2: MDHEN and SYDVKM. The CDR3 is 15 amino acids. V was clipped by 2 bases and J by 5 bases; unmatched bases: 9. CDR3 loop: CASSLGGGDSHEQYF. CDR3 in DNA: TGTGCCAGCAGTTTAGGGGGAGGGGACTCGCACGAGCAGTACTTC.

V is TRBV30 and J is TRBJ1-5, with TRBD1 matching 8 bases. The CDR3 is 14 residues long. Losses at the gene ends were 5 bases for V and 5 bases for J; bases not matched to a gene: 8. Germline V lookup: CDR1 GTSNPN, CDR2 SVGIG (reference sequence). CDR3 region: CAWGIGTGDQPQHF. The CDR3 DNA reads as TGTGCCTGGGGCATAGGGACAGGCGATCAGCCCCAGCATTTT. The full variable domain, its missing parts supplied by reference TRBV30 and TRBJ1-5, is SQTIHQWPATLVQPVGSPLSLECTVEGTSNPNLYWYRQAAGRGLQLLFYSVGIGQISSEVPQNLSASRPQDRQFILSSKKLLLSDSGFYLCAWGIGTGDQPQHFGDGTRLSIL.